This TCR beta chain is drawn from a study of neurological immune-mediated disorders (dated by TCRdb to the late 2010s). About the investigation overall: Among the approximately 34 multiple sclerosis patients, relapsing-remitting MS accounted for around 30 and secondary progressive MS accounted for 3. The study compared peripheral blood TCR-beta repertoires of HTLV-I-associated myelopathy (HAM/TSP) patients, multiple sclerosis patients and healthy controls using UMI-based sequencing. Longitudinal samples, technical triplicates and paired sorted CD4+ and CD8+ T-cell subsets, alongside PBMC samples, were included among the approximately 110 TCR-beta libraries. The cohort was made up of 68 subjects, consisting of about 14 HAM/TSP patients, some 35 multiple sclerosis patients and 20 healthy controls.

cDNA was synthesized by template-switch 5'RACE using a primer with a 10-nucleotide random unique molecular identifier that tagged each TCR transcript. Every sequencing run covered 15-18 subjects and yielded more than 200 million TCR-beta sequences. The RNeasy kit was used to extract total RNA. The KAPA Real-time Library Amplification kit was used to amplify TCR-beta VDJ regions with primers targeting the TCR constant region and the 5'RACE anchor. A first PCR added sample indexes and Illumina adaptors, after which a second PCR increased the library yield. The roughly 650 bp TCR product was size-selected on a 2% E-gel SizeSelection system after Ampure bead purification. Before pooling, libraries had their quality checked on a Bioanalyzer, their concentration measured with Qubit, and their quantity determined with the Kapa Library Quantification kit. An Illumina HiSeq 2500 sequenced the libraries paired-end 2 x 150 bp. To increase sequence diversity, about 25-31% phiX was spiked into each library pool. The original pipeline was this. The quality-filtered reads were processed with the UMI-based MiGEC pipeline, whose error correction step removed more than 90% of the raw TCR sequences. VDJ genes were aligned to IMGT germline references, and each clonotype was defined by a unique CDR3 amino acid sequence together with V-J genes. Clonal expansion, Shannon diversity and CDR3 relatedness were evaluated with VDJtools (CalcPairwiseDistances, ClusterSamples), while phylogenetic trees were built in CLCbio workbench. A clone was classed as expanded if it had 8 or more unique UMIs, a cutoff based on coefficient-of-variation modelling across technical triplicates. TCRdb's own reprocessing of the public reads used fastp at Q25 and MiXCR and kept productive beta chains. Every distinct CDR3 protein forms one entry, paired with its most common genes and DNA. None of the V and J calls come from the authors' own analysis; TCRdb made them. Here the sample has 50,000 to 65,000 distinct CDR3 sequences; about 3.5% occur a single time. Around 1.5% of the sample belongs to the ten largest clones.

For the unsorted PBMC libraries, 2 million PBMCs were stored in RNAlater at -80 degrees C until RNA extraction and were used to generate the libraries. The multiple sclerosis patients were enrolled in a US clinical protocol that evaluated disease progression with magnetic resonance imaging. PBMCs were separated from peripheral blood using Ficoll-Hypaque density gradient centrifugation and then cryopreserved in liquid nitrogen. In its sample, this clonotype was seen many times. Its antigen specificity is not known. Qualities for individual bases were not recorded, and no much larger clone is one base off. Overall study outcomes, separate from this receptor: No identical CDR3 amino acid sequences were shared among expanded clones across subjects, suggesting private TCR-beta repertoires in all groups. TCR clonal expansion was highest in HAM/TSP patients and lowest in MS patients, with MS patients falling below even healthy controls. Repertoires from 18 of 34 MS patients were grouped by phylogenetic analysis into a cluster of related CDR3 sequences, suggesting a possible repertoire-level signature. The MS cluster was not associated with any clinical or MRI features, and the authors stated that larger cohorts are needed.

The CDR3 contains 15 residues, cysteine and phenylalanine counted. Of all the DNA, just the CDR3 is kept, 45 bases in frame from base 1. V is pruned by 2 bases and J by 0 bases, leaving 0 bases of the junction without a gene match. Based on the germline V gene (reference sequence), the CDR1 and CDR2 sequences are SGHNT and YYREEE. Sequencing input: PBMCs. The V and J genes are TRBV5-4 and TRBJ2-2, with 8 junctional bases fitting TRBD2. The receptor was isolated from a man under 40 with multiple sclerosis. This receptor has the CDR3 CASSLAGANTGELFF. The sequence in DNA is TGTGCCAGCAGCTTAGCGGGGGCGAACACCGGGGAGCTGTTTTTT.